Listed here is a single T cell receptor (beta chain). The antigen remains undetermined. These data originate in a study of cytomegalovirus exposure and HLA in healthy donors. Study-level background: Later analysis reported that the 120 validation repertoires shared the platform of the 500 to 850 first-cohort repertoires. Study-wide findings and caveats: First-cohort TCR clusters were later found to tend to co-occur in the 90 to 150 validation repertoires. High specificity and sensitivity for cytomegalovirus status were reported for the classifier. Generally TCR sequences proved uncommon, though certain public TCRs appeared in numerous donors.

Repertoires were generated with immunoSEQ multiplex PCR, while TCRdb's copy carries only in-frame clones and drops some. The sample contains tens of thousands of clones, approximately 97% of which appear only once. The sequencing sample was made of PBMCs. The origin of this receptor is a woman under 30 in good health and CMV-seropositive.

In DNA form, the CDR3 reads TGTGCCAGCAGGTATACAGGGCGACAAGAGACCCAGTACTTC. Translating it yields CASRYTGRQETQYF. V usage is TRBV6-6 and J usage is TRBJ2-5; possible D gene TRBD1, 6 bases. V was trimmed by 6 bases and J by 2 bases, leaving 13 bases between them. Germline CDR1 reads MNHNY; CDR2 reads SVGAGI (reference sequence). The CDR3 totals 14 residues.